Below, 22 T cell receptor beta chains from the same sample are listed, as sequenced in a study of cytomegalovirus exposure and HLA in healthy donors. The PCR employed 60 Vbeta primers together with 13 Jbeta primers. The data were produced by immunoSEQ multiplex PCR, yet TCRdb's version contains in-frame clones alone and is incomplete. The repertoire consists of 110,000 to 150,000 clones, with 70% to 80% occurring once and the leading ten covering 3.9%. The sample comprised PBMCs. The receptors shown here come from a man younger than 30 in good health and CMV-seronegative.

The V call is TRBV6-5, the J call TRBJ1-1, with TRBD1 identical over 7 bases. Germline V CDR1 and CDR2: MNHEY, SVGAGI. J lost 5 bases, V lost 4 bases, and 4 bases had no gene match. The CDR3 runs 13 residues. CDR3 region: CASSLQGRTEAFF. CDR3 sequence (DNA): TGTGCCAGCAGTTTACAGGGGAGAACTGAAGCTTTCTTT.

On this clone itself: The same CDR3 can be traced to other DNA sequences in this sample. The CDR3 protein is CAWSWAGGETQYF. The CDR3 nucleotides read TGTGCCTGGAGTTGGGCGGGGGGAGAGACCCAGTACTTC. The chain recombines TRBV30 with TRBJ2-5; 8 bases align to TRBD2. V gave up 2 bases and J gave up 4 bases; unmatched junction bases: 3. Germline assignment: CDR1 GTSNPN and CDR2 SVGIG (reference sequence). The CDR3 has 13 amino acids.

The chain joins TRBV19 to TRBJ1-4, with 9 bases that match TRBD1. With 6 bases clipped from V and 8 bases from J, the junction kept 7 bases outside the gene matches. Per the germline V gene, CDR1 is LNHDA and CDR2 is SQIVND (reference sequence). The CDR3 runs 14 residues. CDR3 nucleotides: TGTGCCAGTAGCCGCGGACAGGGGCGGGAAAAACTGTTTTTT. Amino acids: CASSRGQGREKLFF. Together with reference TRBV19 and TRBJ1-4, the CDR3 gives the full variable domain: DGGITQSPKYLFRKEGQNVTLSCEQNLNHDAMYWYRQDPGQGLRLIYYSQIVNDFQKGDIAEGYSVSREKKESFPLTVTSAQKNPTAFYLCASSRGQGREKLFFGSGTQLSVL.

The CDR3 DNA follows: TGTGCCAGTAGTATTGCGGGGACCACGAGCGAGCAGTACTTC. This sequence encodes CASSIAGTTSEQYF. The chain has TRBV19 and TRBJ2-7; D is possibly TRBD2 (6 bases). V was trimmed by 3 bases and J by 6 bases, leaving 15 bases between them. The CDR3 totals 14 residues. Germline lookup yields CDR1 LNHDA and CDR2 SQIVND (reference sequence). The whole variable domain, filled in from reference TRBV19 and TRBJ2-7, reads DGGITQSPKYLFRKEGQNVTLSCEQNLNHDAMYWYRQDPGQGLRLIYYSQIVNDFQKGDIAEGYSVSREKKESFPLTVTSAQKNPTAFYLCASSIAGTTSEQYFGPGTRLTVT.

V is TRBV4-2 and J is TRBJ1-2; 7 bases line up with TRBD1. The junction had 7 bases not matched to a gene; V was cut back by 1 base and J by 8 bases. This CDR3 has 14 residues. Germline V gene data show CDR1 as LGHNA and CDR2 as YNFKEQ. The CDR3 is CASSQAQGSKGYTF. CDR3 nucleotide sequence: TGTGCCAGCAGCCAAGCACAGGGGAGTAAAGGCTACACCTTC.

The chain uses TRBV7-6 and TRBJ2-1; D gene unclear. The CDR3 is 15 amino acids. V lost 3 bases, J lost 4 bases, and 13 bases lay in between. Germline CDR1 is SGHVS and CDR2 is FNYEAQ. This CDR3 reads CASSFSVGEYNEQFF. CDR3 DNA sequence: TGTGCCAGCAGCTTCTCCGTCGGAGAGTACAATGAGCAGTTCTTC.

The V and J genes are TRBV4-1 and TRBJ1-1; 9 positions agree with TRBD1. V gave up 1 base and J gave up 5 bases; unmatched junction bases: 8. The CDR3 runs 16 residues. From germline, CDR1 is MGHRA and CDR2 YSYEKL. The CDR3 sequence is CASSQAVGQGKTEAFF. The CDR3 DNA follows: TGCGCCAGCAGCCAAGCCGTCGGACAGGGGAAGACTGAAGCTTTCTTT.

This chain uses TRBV2 with TRBJ2-5, with a weak D call TRBD1 (6 bases). The V gene lost 6 bases and the J gene lost 1 base, with 15 bases spanning the gap. The V gene's germline CDR1 is SNHLY and CDR2 FYNNEI. The CDR3 totals 15 residues. The CDR3 reads CASREDTGFQETQYF. CDR3 coding DNA: TGTGCCAGCAGGGAGGACACAGGGTTCCAAGAGACCCAGTACTTC.

V gene TRBV19 combines with J gene TRBJ1-4, with a tentative D call TRBD1 (6 bases). The CDR3 is 14 amino acids. Germline-derived CDR1 and CDR2 are LNHDA and SQIVND (reference sequence). V lost 7 bases to trimming and J lost 5 bases, with 14 bases between them. In DNA, the CDR3 is TGTGCCAGTACCACCGGGACAAGAAATGAAAAACTGTTTTTT. As protein: CASTTGTRNEKLFF.

The chain joins TRBV27 to TRBJ2-3, with D tentatively TRBD2 (5 bases). Per germline, CDR1 MNHEY and CDR2 SMNVEV (reference sequence). Trimming cost V 4 bases and J 13 bases, with 18 bases left between them. There are 13 residues in the CDR3. The CDR3 DNA sequence: TGTGCCAGCAGTTCCCTGTCCGAGACTATCAAGTATTTT. Protein sequence: CASSSLSETIKYF.

V gene TRBV2 combines with J gene TRBJ2-1; a possible D gene is TRBD1 (5 bases). The CDR3 length is 10 residues. CDR1 and CDR2 (germline): SNHLY, FYNNEI. Trimming shortened V by 5 bases and J by 10 bases, and 6 bases separated the two germline ends. CDR3 coding DNA: TGTGCCAGCAGTAGACAGGAGCAGTTCTTC. It yields the protein CASSRQEQFF.

V gene TRBV4-2 combines with J gene TRBJ2-6, with D hard to call. Germline loops: CDR1 LGHNA, CDR2 YNFKEQ. Trimming took off 4 bases at V and 0 bases at J, with 13 bases between the two ends. This CDR3 comprises 17 residues. The CDR3 coding sequence is TGTGCCAGCAGCCCAACCTCCGACAACTCTGGGGCCAACGTCCTGACTTTC. Translated, it gives CASSPTSDNSGANVLTF.

Regarding this clone: This sample also contains other DNA sequences that code for the same CDR3. The chain has TRBV16 and TRBJ1-4, with D perhaps TRBD1 (6 bases). The CDR3 has 15 amino acids. CDR1 KGHSY and CDR2 FQNENV come from the germline V gene. V was shortened by 6 bases and J by 0 bases, with 11 bases between the two germline ends. The CDR3 nucleotides read TGTGCCAGCAGAGCACAGGGCGCAACTAATGAAAAACTGTTTTTT. It is translated as CASRAQGATNEKLFF.

The chain joins TRBV7-3 to TRBJ2-5, with D maybe TRBD1 (7 bases). The CDR3 extends over 15 amino acids. V was trimmed by 1 base and J by 5 bases, leaving 14 bases between them. Germline V CDR1 and CDR2: SGHTA, FQGTGA. CDR3 bases: TGTGCCAGCAGCTTAATGAAGGGGGCGGGGGAGACCCAGTACTTC. Amino acid sequence: CASSLMKGAGETQYF.

The V and J genes are TRBV7-9 and TRBJ1-2, with D tentatively TRBD1 (6 bases). The germline V gene has CDR1 SEHNR and CDR2 FQNEAQ (reference sequence). This CDR3 has 15 residues. The germline V and J ends were trimmed by 0 bases and 5 bases, with 13 bases remaining between them. The CDR3 bases are TGTGCCAGCAGCTTAGCGGGGCCAGGGGTGTATGGCTACACCTTC. Residues: CASSLAGPGVYGYTF. Full variable domain (missing parts from reference TRBV7-9 and TRBJ1-2): DTGVSQNPRHKITKRGQNVTFRCDPISEHNRLYWYRQTLGQGPEFLTYFQNEAQLEKSRLLSDRFSAERPKGSFSTLEIQRTEQGDSAMYLCASSLAGPGVYGYTFGSGTRLTVV.

This clone showed up just a few times. The chain joins TRBV10-3 to TRBJ2-5; 8 nucleotides match TRBD1. CDR1 is ENHRY and CDR2 is SYGVKD in the germline V gene. The CDR3 spans 15 residues. Germline trimming cut 0 bases from V and 5 bases from J; bases unmatched to any gene: 5. The CDR3 bases are TGTGCCATCAGTGAGTCGCCAGGGGGCGGGGAGACCCAGTACTTC. Encoded protein: CAISESPGGGETQYF.

The chain combines TRBV6-6 with TRBJ1-2; 9 positions match TRBD1. V was clipped by 6 bases and J by 8 bases; unmatched bases: 7. The V gene's germline CDR1 is MNHNY and CDR2 SVGAGI (reference sequence). The CDR3 runs to 13 residues. In DNA, the CDR3 is TGTGCCAGCAGCTCAAGGACAGGGGAAGGCTACACCTTC. Protein product: CASSSRTGEGYTF.

The chain links TRBV27 to TRBJ2-5; 8 bases align to TRBD2. The trim removed 3 bases at V and 2 bases at J, leaving 5 bases unmatched. CDR1 MNHEY and CDR2 SMNVEV come from the germline V gene (reference sequence). This CDR3 has 15 residues. CDR3 DNA sequence: TGTGCCAGCAGTTTCAGCGGGGGCCCGCAAGAGACCCAGTACTTC. It encodes CASSFSGGPQETQYF.

This chain joins TRBV19 and TRBJ2-3; TRBD2 agrees at 10 bases. Losses at the gene ends were 1 base for V and 1 base for J; bases not matched to a gene: 11. The CDR3 length is 19 residues. The germline gives CDR1 LNHDA, CDR2 SQIVND (reference sequence). The CDR3 reads CASSIVSLLAGEGTDTQYF. CDR3 bases: TGTGCCAGTAGTATAGTTTCCCTCCTAGCGGGAGAAGGCACAGATACGCAGTATTTT.

The chain recombines TRBV9 with TRBJ2-7; 13 bases map to TRBD2. The CDR3 is made up of 17 amino acids. V shed 3 bases, J shed 0 bases, and the junction held 6 bases outside the gene matches. The germline V gene encodes CDR1 SGDLS and CDR2 YYNGEE. As DNA, the CDR3 is TGTGCCAGCAGCGGGACTAGCGGGGGCCGGAGCTCCTACGAGCAGTACTTC. Amino acids: CASSGTSGGRSSYEQYF.

The J gene is TRBJ1-1, the V gene TRBV28, with 10 positions matching TRBD1. This CDR3 comprises 16 residues. Germline CDR1 MDHEN, CDR2 SYDVKM. V trimming: 5 bases; J trimming: 5 bases; junction bases outside the gene matches: 11. CDR3 region: CASSGGTGVRRTEAFF. Written as DNA, the CDR3 is TGTGCCAGCAGTGGGGGGACAGGGGTTCGAAGAACTGAAGCTTTCTTT.

This rearrangement joins TRBV19 to TRBJ1-2, with TRBD1 matching over 8 bases. Germline lookup yields CDR1 LNHDA and CDR2 SQIVND (reference sequence). CDR3 size: 16 residues. The ends lost 6 bases at V and 3 bases at J; junction bases unmatched: 12. CDR3 in DNA: TGTGCCAGTAGAACCCCTCGACAGGGGTTGGACTATGGCTACACCTTC. It codes for CASRTPRQGLDYGYTF.